One TCR beta chain is described in this entry. A junction boundary mismatches the germline segment, possibly from a read error. In the original analysis: Amplification from reference gene primers served as the basis for estimated nucleated cell counts. The assay was immunoSEQ multiplex PCR, and TCRdb's table has in-frame clones only and misses some. The DNA gave D and trimming, while V, J and clone size come from that table. The sample contains about 200,000 clones, 88% of which appear only once. Seattle cases were enrolled at active infection and followed longitudinally. The sample belongs to a study of blood T cell repertoires in COVID-19. CDR1 MNHNS and CDR2 SASEGT come from the germline V gene. CDR3 length equals 14 residues.

This sequence joins TRBV6-1 and TRBJ1-5, with D possibly TRBD1 on 5 matching bases. The sample consisted of peripheral blood. This clonotype was sampled from a man aged 45 to 65 with COVID-19, enrolled during active disease. Here the CDR3 reads CASNEGASSQPQHF. CDR3 bases: TGTGCCAGCAATGAAGGGGCGTCAAGTCAGCCCCAGCATTTT.